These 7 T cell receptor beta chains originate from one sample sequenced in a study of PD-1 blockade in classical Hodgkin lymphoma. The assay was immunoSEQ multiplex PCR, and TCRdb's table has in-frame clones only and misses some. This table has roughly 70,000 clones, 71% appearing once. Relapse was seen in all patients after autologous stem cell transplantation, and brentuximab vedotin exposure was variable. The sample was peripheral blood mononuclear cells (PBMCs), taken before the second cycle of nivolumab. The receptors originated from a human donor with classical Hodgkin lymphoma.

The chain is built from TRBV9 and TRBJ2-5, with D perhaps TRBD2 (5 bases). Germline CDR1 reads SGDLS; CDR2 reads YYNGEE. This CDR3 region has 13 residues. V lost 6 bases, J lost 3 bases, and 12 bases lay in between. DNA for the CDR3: TGTGCCAGCACCGGACTCGACGAAGAGACCCAGTACTTC. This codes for CASTGLDEETQYF.

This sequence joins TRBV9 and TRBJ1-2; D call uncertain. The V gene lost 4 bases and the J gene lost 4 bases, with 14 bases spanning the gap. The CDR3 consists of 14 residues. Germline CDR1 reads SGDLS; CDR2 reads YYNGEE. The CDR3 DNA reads TGTGCCAGCAGCCCGACCGGGCTGGGCTATGGCTACACCTTC. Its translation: CASSPTGLGYGYTF.

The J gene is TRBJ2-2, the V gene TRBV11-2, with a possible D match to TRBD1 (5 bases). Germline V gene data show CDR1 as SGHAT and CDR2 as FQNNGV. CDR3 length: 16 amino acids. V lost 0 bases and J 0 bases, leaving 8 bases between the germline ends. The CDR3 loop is CASSLEGRANTGELFF. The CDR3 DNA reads TGTGCCAGCAGCTTAGAGGGCAGGGCGAACACCGGGGAGCTGTTTTTT. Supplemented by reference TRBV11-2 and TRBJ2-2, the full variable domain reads EAGVAQSPRYKIIEKRQSVAFWCNPISGHATLYWYQQILGQGPKLLIQFQNNGVVDDSQLPKDRFSAERLKGVDSTLKIQPAKLEDSAVYLCASSLEGRANTGELFFGEGSRLTVL.

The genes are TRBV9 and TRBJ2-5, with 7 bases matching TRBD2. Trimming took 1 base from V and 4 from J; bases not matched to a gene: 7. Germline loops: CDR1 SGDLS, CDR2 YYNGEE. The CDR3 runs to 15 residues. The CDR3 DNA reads TGTGCCAGCAGCGTAAATGGACTAGAAGGAGAGACCCAGTACTTC. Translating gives CASSVNGLEGETQYF.

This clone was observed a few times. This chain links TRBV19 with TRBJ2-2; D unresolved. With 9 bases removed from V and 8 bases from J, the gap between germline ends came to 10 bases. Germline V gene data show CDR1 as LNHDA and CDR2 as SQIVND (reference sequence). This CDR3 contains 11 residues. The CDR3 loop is CASHTTGELFF. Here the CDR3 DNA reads TGTGCCAGCCATACGACAGGGGAGCTGTTTTTT. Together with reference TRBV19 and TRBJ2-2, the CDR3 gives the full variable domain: DGGITQSPKYLFRKEGQNVTLSCEQNLNHDAMYWYRQDPGQGLRLIYYSQIVNDFQKGDIAEGYSVSREKKESFPLTVTSAQKNPTAFYLCASHTTGELFFGEGSRLTVL.

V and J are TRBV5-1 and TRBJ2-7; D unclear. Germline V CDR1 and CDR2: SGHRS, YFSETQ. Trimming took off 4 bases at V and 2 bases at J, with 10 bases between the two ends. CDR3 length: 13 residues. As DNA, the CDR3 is TGCGCCAGCAGCGCCGGGTTTGCCTACGAGCAGTACTTC. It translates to CASSAGFAYEQYF.

The CDR3 is CASSVEGTTPSTDTQYF. CDR3 coding DNA: TGTGCCAGCAGCGTAGAAGGGACCACCCCTAGCACAGATACGCAGTATTTT. The chain recombines TRBV9 with TRBJ2-3; either TRBD1 or TRBD2 may fit D (5 bases each). Per germline, CDR1 SGDLS and CDR2 YYNGEE. The CDR3 length is 17 residues. Between the trimmed V and J ends, which lost 0 bases and 0 bases, there was a span of 14 bases.